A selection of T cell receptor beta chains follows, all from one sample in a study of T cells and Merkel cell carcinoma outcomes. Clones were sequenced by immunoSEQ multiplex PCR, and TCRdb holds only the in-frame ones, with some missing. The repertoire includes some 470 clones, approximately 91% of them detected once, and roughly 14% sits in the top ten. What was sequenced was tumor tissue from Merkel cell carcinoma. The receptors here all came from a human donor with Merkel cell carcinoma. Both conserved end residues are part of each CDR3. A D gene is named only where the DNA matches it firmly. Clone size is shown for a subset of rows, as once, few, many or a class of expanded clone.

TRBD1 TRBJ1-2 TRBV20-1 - TGCAGTGCAAGGGGGCTGGGTGGCTACACCTTC CSARGLGGYTF
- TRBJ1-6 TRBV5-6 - TGTGCCAGCAGCCGGTCGGGTCAGATTAATTCACCCCTCCACTTT CASSRSGQINSPLHF
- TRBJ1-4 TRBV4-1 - TGCGCCAGCAGCCAGGGGGGGTTCGGACAGACTAATGAAAAACTGTTTTTT CASSQGGFGQTNEKLFF
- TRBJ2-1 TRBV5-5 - TGTGCCAGCAGCTTAGGTGACATGGGGTACAATGAGCAGTTCTTC CASSLGDMGYNEQFF
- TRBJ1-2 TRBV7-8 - TGTACCAGCAGTTCTTACACGGGGGAATCAGATGGCTACACCTTC CTSSSYTGESDGYTF
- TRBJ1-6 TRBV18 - TGTGCCAGCTCACCTCTACAGGGAAAGGGTTCACCCCTCCACTTT CASSPLQGKGSPLHF
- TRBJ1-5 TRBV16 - TGTGCCAGCAGCCTGGGGACGGGGTATAGCAATCAGCCCCAGCATTTT CASSLGTGYSNQPQHF
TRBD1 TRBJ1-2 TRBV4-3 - TGCGCCAGCAGCCGAGACAGGGGAACCTATGGCTACACCTTC CASSRDRGTYGYTF
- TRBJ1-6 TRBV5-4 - TGTGCCAGCGGAGCGGGGGGAGGGAGCTCCTATAATTCACCCCTCCACTTT CASGAGGGSSYNSPLHF
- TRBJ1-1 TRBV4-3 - TGCGCCAGCAGCCAAGGGATCAGTTCGGCAGGGAAAAGGTGGAACACTGAAGCTTTCTTT CASSQGISSAGKRWNTEAFF
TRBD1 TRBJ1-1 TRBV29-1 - TGCAGCGTTGGGAGGACAGGGGCTGAAGCTTTCTTT CSVGRTGAEAFF
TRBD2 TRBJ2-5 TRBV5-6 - TGTGCCAGCAGCTTACCTATGGGAGGGGAGACCCAGTACTTC CASSLPMGGETQYF
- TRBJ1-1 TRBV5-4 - TGTGCCAGCAGCTTGGTACCGACGAATGAAGCTTTCTTT CASSLVPTNEAFF
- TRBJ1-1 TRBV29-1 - TGCAGCGTTGAAGCCAACATGAACACTGAAGCTTTCTTT CSVEANMNTEAFF
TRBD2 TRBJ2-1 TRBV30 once TGTGCCTGGAGTGTTAGAAGGCTCCTAGCGGGGACCAACAATGAGCAGTTCTTC CAWSVRRLLAGTNNEQFF
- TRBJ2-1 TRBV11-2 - TGTGCCAGCAGCCACCTTGGGCAGGCTGCTACCTACAATGAGCAGTTCTTC CASSHLGQAATYNEQFF
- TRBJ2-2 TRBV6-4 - TGTGCCAGCAGCGCAGGGGACACCGGGGAGCTGTTTTTT CASSAGDTGELFF
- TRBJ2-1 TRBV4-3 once TGCGCCAGCAGCCAAGATGGGGTGAGTCATCCTAGCTCCTACAATGAGCAATTCTTC CASSQDGVSHPSSYNEQFF
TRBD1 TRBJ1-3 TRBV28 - TGTGCCAGCAGCCACAGGGGCTCTGGAAACACCATATATTTT CASSHRGSGNTIYF
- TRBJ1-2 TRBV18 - TGTGCCAGCTCACCTGGATTCTATGGCTACACCTTC CASSPGFYGYTF
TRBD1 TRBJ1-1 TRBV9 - TGTGCCAGCAGCCGCGGGGACAGCACTGAAGCTTTCTTT CASSRGDSTEAFF
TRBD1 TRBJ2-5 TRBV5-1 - TGCGCCAGCAAGGGGCTGGGACAGATTATAGAGACCCAGTACTTC CASKGLGQIIETQYF
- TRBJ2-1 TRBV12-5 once TGTGCTAGTGGTTTGGTAGGGCCCTTATACAATGAGCAGTTCTTC CASGLVGPLYNEQFF
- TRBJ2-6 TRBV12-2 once TGTGCAAGTCGCCGCCCAGGGGGCTCTGGGGCCAACGTCCTGACTTTC CASRRPGGSGANVLTF
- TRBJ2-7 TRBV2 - TGTGCCAGCAGCTTAGGTGGGAGCTCCTACGAGCAGTACTTC CASSLGGSSYEQYF
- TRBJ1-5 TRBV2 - TGTGCCAGCGAGCGTGACAGAGGCGGCAATCAGCCCCAGCATTTT CASERDRGGNQPQHF